This passage covers 7 T cell receptor beta chains from one sample sequenced in a study of blood T cell repertoires in COVID-19. The data were produced by immunoSEQ multiplex PCR, yet TCRdb's version contains in-frame clones alone and is incomplete. The table has 190,000 or so clones, around 88% seen once; the top ten hold about 4.6%. The specimen sequenced was PBMCs or T cells enriched from blood (not recorded which). All receptors come from a woman in her thirties who had been exposed to COVID-19.

The J gene is TRBJ1-4, the V gene TRBV28; 10 bases line up with TRBD1. V was pared by 7 bases and J by 8 bases, with 7 bases of the junction left unmatched. CDR1 is MDHEN, CDR2 SYDVKM, per germline. The CDR3 is made up of 14 amino acids. This CDR3 is CASTPGTGEEKLFF. The DNA for the CDR3 is TGTGCCAGCACTCCCGGGACAGGGGAGGAAAAACTGTTTTTT.

This chain links TRBV6-5 with TRBJ2-7, with 10 bases that match TRBD1. V dropped 2 bases and J dropped 3; count of bases not matched to a gene: 4. The CDR3 consists of 15 residues. Germline CDR1 reads MNHEY; CDR2 reads SVGAGI. The CDR3 region has the DNA TGTGCCAGCAGTTACCCCGGACAGGGGGGCTACGAGCAGTACTTC. Amino acid sequence: CASSYPGQGGYEQYF.

The chain has TRBV19 and TRBJ2-5; TRBD1 might be the D (5 bases). In germline, CDR1 is LNHDA, CDR2 SQIVND (reference sequence). The CDR3 loop spans 15 amino acids. Trimming shortened V by 3 bases and J by 1 base, and 12 bases separated the two germline ends. Here the CDR3 reads CASSMTRQSQETQYF. The CDR3 nucleotides are TGTGCCAGTAGTATGACCCGACAGTCCCAAGAGACCCAGTACTTC.

The chain carries TRBV11-3 and TRBJ2-3; D is undetermined. The CDR3 has 17 amino acids. Trimming stripped 5 bases from V and 0 bases from J, with 18 bases between. Germline lookup yields CDR1 SGHNT and CDR2 YENEEA. The CDR3 region has the DNA TGTGCCAGCAGCCGAAATCGACAAAGTTCTAGCACAGATACGCAGTATTTT. Protein product: CASSRNRQSSSTDTQYF.

This clone was counted a few times. The rearrangement links TRBV6-5 to TRBJ1-6; 9 positions agree with TRBD1. The CDR3 runs to 13 residues. The V gene's germline CDR1 is MNHEY and CDR2 SVGAGI. The V and J ends lost 9 bases and 6 bases, in that order; junction bases with no gene match: 3. The CDR3 nucleotides read TGTGCCAGTCAGGACAGGGGTAATTCACCCCTCCACTTT. Translated: CASQDRGNSPLHF.

This chain joins TRBV9 and TRBJ2-3, with D perhaps matching TRBD2 (7 bases). The V gene's germline CDR1 is SGDLS and CDR2 YYNGEE. CDR3 length equals 14 residues. Trimming took off 1 base at V and 6 bases at J, with 12 bases between the two ends. This CDR3 reads CASSVRGEGDTQYF. The CDR3 coding sequence is TGTGCCAGCAGCGTAAGGGGGGAGGGGGATACGCAGTATTTT.

This clone was detected once. V and J are TRBV19 and TRBJ1-2; 9 bases agree with TRBD1. Germline CDR1 is LNHDA and CDR2 is SQIVND (reference sequence). J was trimmed by 4 bases and V by 7 bases; bases with no gene match: 10. This CDR3 region has 15 residues. This CDR3 is CASTRTTGGGYGYTF. CDR3 sequence (DNA): TGTGCCAGTACCCGCACGACAGGGGGTGGCTATGGCTACACCTTC.